This TCR beta chain was captured in a study of blood T cell repertoires in COVID-19. Study-level background: In each case, the material was cDNA or gDNA derived from T cells, B-cell-depleted T cells, or PBMCs.

This CDR3 comprises 14 residues. Germline V gene lookup returns CDR1 MNHEY and CDR2 SVGAGI. V was trimmed by 5 bases and J by 0 bases, leaving 10 bases between them. Libraries were prepared by immunoSEQ multiplex PCR; TCRdb keeps only in-frame clonotypes and omits some of them. The repertoire has about 68,000 clones, around 84% of them found once; the top ten carry roughly 4%. V usage is TRBV6-5 and J usage is TRBJ1-2; tentative D call: TRBD1 (5 bases). The sequence came from a man in his fifties with acute or convalescent COVID-19. Sequencing was carried out using peripheral blood. The CDR3: CASSIETANYGYTF. CDR3 DNA sequence: TGTGCCAGCAGTATAGAGACAGCTAACTATGGCTACACCTTC.